This T cell receptor beta chain was captured by sequencing in a study of Ad26.COV2.S vaccination and SARS-CoV-2 variants. This clone was recorded only once. Indicated treatment: some 20 received Ad26.COV2.S at low or high dose, single or two shots; five or six received placebo; per-sample allocation not given. After the first vaccine or placebo injection, samples were drawn on day 63. Clones were read by immunoSEQ multiplex PCR, and TCRdb kept only the in-frame ones, dropping some. The sample lists more than 300,000 clones, about 86% occurring once. V lost 5 bases and J 0 bases, leaving 9 bases between the germline ends. This CDR3 is 14 amino acids long. Germline assignment: CDR1 KGHSH and CDR2 LQKENI.

The sequence came from a person aged 18-65 years who received the Ad26.COV2.S COVID-19 vaccine or a placebo. Here the sequenced sample was peripheral blood, taken in a trial of Ad26.COV2.S vaccine versus placebo. The chain is built from TRBV18 and TRBJ2-3, with D unclear. CDR3 sequence: CASSVAFSTDTQYF. DNA for the CDR3: TGTGCCAGCTCAGTAGCCTTTAGCACAGATACGCAGTATTTT.